This TCR beta chain was sequenced in a study of control samples from healthy donors and cancer patients. The V and J ends lost 10 bases and 3 bases respectively, with 13 bases between them. CDR1 MDHEN and CDR2 SYDVKM come from the germline V gene. CDR3 size: 12 residues. Assay used: immunoSEQ multiplex PCR; TCRdb lists only in-frame clones, some missing. The table has 170,000 or so clones, approximately 92% seen once. The sample comprised blood. This sequence originates from a woman in her forties in good health. This chain links TRBV28 with TRBJ2-7; D uncertain. The CDR3 here is CATKTPHYEQYF. CDR3 coding DNA: TGTGCCACTAAGACACCCCACTACGAGCAGTACTTC.